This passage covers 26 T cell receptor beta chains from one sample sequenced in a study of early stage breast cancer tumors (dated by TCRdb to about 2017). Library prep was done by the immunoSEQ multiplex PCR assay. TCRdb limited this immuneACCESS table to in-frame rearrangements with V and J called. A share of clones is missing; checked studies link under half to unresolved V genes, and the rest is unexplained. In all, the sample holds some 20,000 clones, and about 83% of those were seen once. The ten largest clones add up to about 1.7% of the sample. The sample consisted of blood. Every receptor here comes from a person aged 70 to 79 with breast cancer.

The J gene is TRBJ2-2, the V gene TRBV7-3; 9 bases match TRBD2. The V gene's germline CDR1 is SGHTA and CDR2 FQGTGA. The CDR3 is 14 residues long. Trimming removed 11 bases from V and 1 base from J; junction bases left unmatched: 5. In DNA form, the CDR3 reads TGTGCCTCGGCGGGGGGGTTGAACACCGGGGAGCTGTTTTTT. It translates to CASAGGLNTGELFF.

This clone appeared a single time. CDR3 nucleotides: TGTGCCAGCAGCTTAACGGGGACTAGCGGGCCCGGGGATACGCAGTATTTT. This sequence encodes CASSLTGTSGPGDTQYF. The chain combines TRBV7-3 with TRBJ2-3; 12 nucleotides line up with TRBD2. The CDR3 totals 17 residues. In germline, CDR1 is SGHTA, CDR2 FQGTGA. V was clipped by 0 bases and J by 6 bases; unmatched bases: 7. The variable domain in full, with the rest retrieved from reference TRBV7-3 and TRBJ2-3, is GAGVSQTPSNKVTEKGKYVELRCDPISGHTALYWYRQSLGQGPEFLIYFQGTGAADDSGLPNDRFFAVRPEGSVSTLKIQRTERGDSAVYLCASSLTGTSGPGDTQYFGPGTRLTVL.

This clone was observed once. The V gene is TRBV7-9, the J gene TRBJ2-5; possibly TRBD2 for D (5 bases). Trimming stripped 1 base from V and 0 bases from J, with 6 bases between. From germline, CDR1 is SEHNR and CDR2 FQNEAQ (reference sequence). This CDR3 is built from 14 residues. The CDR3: CASSLGRDQETQYF. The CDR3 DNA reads TGTGCCAGCAGCTTAGGGCGGGACCAAGAGACCCAGTACTTC.

This CDR3 reads CASSIQGLWNEQFF. CDR3 sequence (DNA): TGCGCCAGCAGCATACAGGGATTATGGAATGAGCAGTTCTTC. The rearrangement joins TRBV5-1 to TRBJ2-1, with D possibly TRBD1 on 6 matching bases. Germline CDR1 SGHRS, CDR2 YFSETQ. Between the trimmed V and J ends, which lost 4 bases and 7 bases, there was a span of 15 bases. This CDR3 is built from 14 residues.

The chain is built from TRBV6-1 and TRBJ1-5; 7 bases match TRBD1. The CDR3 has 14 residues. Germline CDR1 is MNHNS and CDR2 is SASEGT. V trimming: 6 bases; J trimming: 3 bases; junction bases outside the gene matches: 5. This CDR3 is CASRLQGYNQPQHF. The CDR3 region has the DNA TGTGCCAGCAGGCTACAGGGGTACAATCAGCCCCAGCATTTT.

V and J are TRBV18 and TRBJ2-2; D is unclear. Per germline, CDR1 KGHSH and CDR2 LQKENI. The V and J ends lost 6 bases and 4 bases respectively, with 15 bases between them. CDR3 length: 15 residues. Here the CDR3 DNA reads TGTGCCAGCTCGCCGACACAGACGTCCACCGGGGAGCTGTTTTTT. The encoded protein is CASSPTQTSTGELFF.

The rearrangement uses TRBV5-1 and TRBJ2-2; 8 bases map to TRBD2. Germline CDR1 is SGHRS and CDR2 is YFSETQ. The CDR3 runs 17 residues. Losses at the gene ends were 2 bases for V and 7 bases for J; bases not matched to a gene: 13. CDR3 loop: CASSFLPAGVLSGELFF. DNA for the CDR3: TGCGCCAGCAGCTTCCTCCCAGCGGGGGTCCTTAGCGGGGAGCTGTTTTTT.

Written as DNA, the CDR3 is TGTGCCAGCTCACCTCGTGGTCAGGAAGGAAAACTGTTTTTT. This translates into CASSPRGQEGKLFF. The rearrangement joins TRBV18 to TRBJ1-4; unclear D gene. V was pared by 3 bases and J by 10 bases, with 15 bases between. In germline, CDR1 is KGHSH, CDR2 LQKENI. The CDR3 sequence is 14 residues long.

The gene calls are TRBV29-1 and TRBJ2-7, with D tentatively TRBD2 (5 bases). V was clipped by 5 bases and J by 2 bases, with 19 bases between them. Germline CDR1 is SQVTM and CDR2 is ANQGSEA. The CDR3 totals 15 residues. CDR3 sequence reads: CSVLIGSGRTYEQYF. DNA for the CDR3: TGCAGCGTTCTCATCGGAAGCGGCCGTACCTACGAGCAGTACTTC.

CDR3 sequence (DNA): TGTGCCTGGAGTGTATCCAGGGGAGTCGGGGAGCTGTTTTTT. Residues: CAWSVSRGVGELFF. The rearrangement uses TRBV30 and TRBJ2-2, with D maybe TRBD1 (6 bases). This CDR3 has 14 residues. V was shortened by 0 bases and J by 7 bases, with 12 bases between the two germline ends. Germline V lookup: CDR1 GTSNPN, CDR2 SVGIG (reference sequence). Full variable domain (missing parts from reference TRBV30 and TRBJ2-2): SQTIHQWPATLVQPVGSPLSLECTVEGTSNPNLYWYRQAAGRGLQLLFYSVGIGQISSEVPQNLSASRPQDRQFILSSKKLLLSDSGFYLCAWSVSRGVGELFFGEGSRLTVL.

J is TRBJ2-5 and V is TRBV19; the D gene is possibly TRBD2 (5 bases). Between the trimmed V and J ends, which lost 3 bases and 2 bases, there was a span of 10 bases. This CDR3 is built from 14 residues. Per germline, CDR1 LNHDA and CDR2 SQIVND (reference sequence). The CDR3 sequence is CASSMSSLQETQYF. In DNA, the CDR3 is TGTGCCAGTAGTATGTCTAGCCTTCAAGAGACCCAGTACTTC.

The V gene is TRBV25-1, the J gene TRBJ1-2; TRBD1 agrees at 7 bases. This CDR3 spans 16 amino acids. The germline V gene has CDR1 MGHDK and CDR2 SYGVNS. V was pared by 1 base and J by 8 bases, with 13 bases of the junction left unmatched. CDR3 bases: TGTGCCAGCAGTGAATTAGGGACGGGAGGGGGCAAGGGCTACACCTTC. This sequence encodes CASSELGTGGGKGYTF.

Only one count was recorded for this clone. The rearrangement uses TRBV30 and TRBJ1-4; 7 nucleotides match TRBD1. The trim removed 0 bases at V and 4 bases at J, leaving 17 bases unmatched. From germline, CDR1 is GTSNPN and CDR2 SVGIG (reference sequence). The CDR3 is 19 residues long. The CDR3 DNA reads TGTGCCTGGAGTGTACATATAGGGGGCTTAAGGGGGAATAATGAAAAACTGTTTTTT. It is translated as CAWSVHIGGLRGNNEKLFF.

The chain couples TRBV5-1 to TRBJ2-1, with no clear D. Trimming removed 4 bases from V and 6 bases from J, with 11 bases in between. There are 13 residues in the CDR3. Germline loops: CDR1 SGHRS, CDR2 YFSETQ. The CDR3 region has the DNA TGCGCCAGCAGCGAGATAGCCAGCAATGAGCAGTTCTTC. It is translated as CASSEIASNEQFF.

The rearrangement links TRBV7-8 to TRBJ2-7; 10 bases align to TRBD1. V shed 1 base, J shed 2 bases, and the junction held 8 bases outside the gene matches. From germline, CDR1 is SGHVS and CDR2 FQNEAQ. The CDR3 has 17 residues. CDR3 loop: CASSLGAGTGVTYEQYF. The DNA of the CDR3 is TGTGCCAGCAGCTTAGGGGCGGGGACAGGGGTTACCTACGAGCAGTACTTC.

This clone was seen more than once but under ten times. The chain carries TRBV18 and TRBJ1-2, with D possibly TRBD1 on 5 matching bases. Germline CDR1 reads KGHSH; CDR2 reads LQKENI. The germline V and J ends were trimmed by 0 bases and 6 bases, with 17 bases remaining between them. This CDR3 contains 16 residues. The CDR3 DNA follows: TGTGCCAGCTCACCACCAAGCAGCAGGGCATCAGATGGCTACACCTTC. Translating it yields CASSPPSSRASDGYTF.

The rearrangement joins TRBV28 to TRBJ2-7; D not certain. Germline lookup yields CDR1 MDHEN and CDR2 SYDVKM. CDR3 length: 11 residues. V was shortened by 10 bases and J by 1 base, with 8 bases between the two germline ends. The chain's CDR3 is CATSLSYEQYF. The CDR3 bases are TGTGCCACGAGCCTTTCCTACGAGCAGTACTTC. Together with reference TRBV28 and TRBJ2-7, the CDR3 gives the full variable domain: DVKVTQSSRYLVKRTGEKVFLECVQDMDHENMFWYRQDPGLGLRLIYFSYDVKMKEKGDIPEGYSVSREKKERFSLILESASTNQTSMYLCATSLSYEQYFGPGTRLTVT.

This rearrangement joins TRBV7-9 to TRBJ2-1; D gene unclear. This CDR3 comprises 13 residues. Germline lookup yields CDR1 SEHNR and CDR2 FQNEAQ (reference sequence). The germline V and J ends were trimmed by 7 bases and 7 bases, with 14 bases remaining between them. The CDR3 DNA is TGTGCCAGCACCTTGGGCGACCTGAATGAGCAGTTCTTC. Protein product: CASTLGDLNEQFF.

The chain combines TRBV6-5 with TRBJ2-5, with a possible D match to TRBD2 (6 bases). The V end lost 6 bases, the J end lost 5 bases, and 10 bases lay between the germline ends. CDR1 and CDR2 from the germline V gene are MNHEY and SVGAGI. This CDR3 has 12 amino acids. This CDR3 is CASRRDRETQYF. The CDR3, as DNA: TGTGCCAGCAGGCGGGATCGGGAGACCCAGTACTTC.

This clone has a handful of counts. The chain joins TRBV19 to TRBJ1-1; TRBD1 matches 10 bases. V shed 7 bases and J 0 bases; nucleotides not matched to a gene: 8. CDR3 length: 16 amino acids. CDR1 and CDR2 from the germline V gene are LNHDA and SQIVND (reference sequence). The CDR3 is CASNQLTGGLNTEAFF. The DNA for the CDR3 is TGTGCCAGTAACCAGCTGACAGGGGGCTTGAACACTGAAGCTTTCTTT.

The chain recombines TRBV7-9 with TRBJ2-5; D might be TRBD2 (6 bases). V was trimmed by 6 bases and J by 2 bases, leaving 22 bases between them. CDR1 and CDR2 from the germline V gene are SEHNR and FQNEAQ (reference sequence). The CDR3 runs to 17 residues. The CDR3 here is CASSTGSGGGRQETQYF. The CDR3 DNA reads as TGTGCCAGCAGTACCGGGTCTGGGGGTGGGAGGCAAGAGACCCAGTACTTC.

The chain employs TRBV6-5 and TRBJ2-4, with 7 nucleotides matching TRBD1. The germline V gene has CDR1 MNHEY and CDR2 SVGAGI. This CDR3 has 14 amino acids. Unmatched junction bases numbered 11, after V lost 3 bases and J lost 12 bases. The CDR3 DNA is TGTGCCAGCAGTTATTCGGACAGGATGACCCCTCAGTACTTC. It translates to CASSYSDRMTPQYF.

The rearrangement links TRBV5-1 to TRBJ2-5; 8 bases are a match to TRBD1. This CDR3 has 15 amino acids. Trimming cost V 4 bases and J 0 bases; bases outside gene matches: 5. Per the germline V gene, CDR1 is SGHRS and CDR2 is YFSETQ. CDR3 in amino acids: CASSRTGPYQETQYF. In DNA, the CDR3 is TGCGCCAGCAGCCGGACAGGGCCGTACCAAGAGACCCAGTACTTC.

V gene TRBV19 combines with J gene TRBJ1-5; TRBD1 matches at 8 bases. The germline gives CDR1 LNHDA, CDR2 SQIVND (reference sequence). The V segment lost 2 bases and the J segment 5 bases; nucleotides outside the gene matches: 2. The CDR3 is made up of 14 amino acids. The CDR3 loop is CASSIQGAHQPQHF. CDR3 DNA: TGTGCCAGTAGTATACAGGGGGCCCATCAGCCCCAGCATTTT.

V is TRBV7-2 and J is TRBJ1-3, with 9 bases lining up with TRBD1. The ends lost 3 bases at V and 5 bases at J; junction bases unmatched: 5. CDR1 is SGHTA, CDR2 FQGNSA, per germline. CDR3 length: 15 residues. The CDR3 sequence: CASSLAGQGRNTIYF. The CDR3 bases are TGTGCCAGCAGCTTGGCGGGACAGGGTAGAAACACCATATATTTT.

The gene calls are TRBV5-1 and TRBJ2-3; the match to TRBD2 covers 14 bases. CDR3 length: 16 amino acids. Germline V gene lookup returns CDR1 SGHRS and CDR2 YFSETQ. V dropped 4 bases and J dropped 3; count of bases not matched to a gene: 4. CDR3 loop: CASSPRTSGGTDTQYF. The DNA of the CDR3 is TGCGCCAGCAGCCCTCGGACTAGCGGGGGGACAGATACGCAGTATTTT.